This TCR beta chain was found in a study of CD8 T cells in ankylosing spondylitis. TCRdb passed the 5' RACE reads through MiXCR, listing each CDR3 protein once. The data hold 200,000 to 250,000 distinct CDR3 sequences, with 10% to 13% observed a single time. A remark on this clonotype: As yet, its antigen is unknown.

Points from the study as a whole: Seemingly characteristic of ankylosing spondylitis blood was a TCR beta motif consisting of about 8 highly homologous variants. Enrichment of disease-linked clones was reportedly significant in matched ankylosing spondylitis synovial fluid. Prior work had noted some motif variants in reactive arthritis blood and synovial fluid.

The specimen sequenced was blood, either unsorted or a sorted T cell fraction (not recorded which). This sequence originates from a male donor with ankylosing spondylitis or in good health (not recorded which).

The CDR3 DNA reads TGTGCCAGCAGCTTAGGTTCCCCGTACATCCGCTATGGCTACACCTTC. This translates into CASSLGSPYIRYGYTF. The chain is built from TRBV7-2 and TRBJ1-2; D is uncertain. Per the germline V gene, CDR1 is SGHTA and CDR2 is FQGNSA. Between the trimmed V and J ends, which lost 1 base and 4 bases, there was a span of 16 bases. CDR3 size: 16 residues.